These 18 T cell receptor beta chains originate from one sample sequenced in a study of T cell changes during pregnancy in multiple sclerosis. The repertoire was sequenced with immunoSEQ multiplex PCR; TCRdb's copy has only in-frame clones and lacks some. The repertoire consists of under 45,000 clones, with about nine tenths occurring once and the leading ten covering roughly 0.7%. Material: CD4+ T cells from peripheral blood mononuclear cells, obtained in the first trimester of pregnancy. The source is a female donor with multiple sclerosis, enrolled in a pregnancy study.

The chain is built from TRBV28 and TRBJ2-4, with 10 bases fitting TRBD1. The CDR3 loop spans 16 amino acids. The germline CDR1 and CDR2 sequences are MDHEN and SYDVKM. The V and J ends lost 5 bases and 0 bases, in that order; junction bases with no gene match: 4. CDR3 DNA sequence: TGTGCCAGCAGTCGACAGGGGGCCGGAGCCAAAAACATTCAGTACTTC. Residues: CASSRQGAGAKNIQYF.

J is TRBJ2-1 and V is TRBV19, with 7 bases aligning to TRBD2. CDR1 is LNHDA and CDR2 is SQIVND in the germline V gene (reference sequence). V shed 5 bases and J 4 bases; nucleotides not matched to a gene: 14. The CDR3 is 17 amino acids. CDR3: CASSALKLARDYNEQFF. For the CDR3, the DNA is TGTGCCAGTAGTGCCCTGAAACTAGCGCGAGATTACAATGAGCAGTTCTTC.

The chain has TRBV6-5 and TRBJ1-4; TRBD1 matches at 9 bases. V shed 2 bases, J shed 5 bases, and the junction held 6 bases outside the gene matches. The CDR3 covers 16 residues. From germline, CDR1 is MNHEY and CDR2 SVGAGI. CDR3 nucleotide sequence: TGTGCCAGCAGTTACCGACCGACAGGGGGGAATGAAAAACTGTTTTTT. This translates into CASSYRPTGGNEKLFF.

This chain uses TRBV7-6 with TRBJ2-1; TRBD2 agrees at 7 bases. Germline loops: CDR1 SGHVS, CDR2 FNYEAQ. CDR3 length equals 13 residues. J was trimmed by 8 bases and V by 4 bases; bases with no gene match: 5. CDR3 DNA: TGTGCCAGCAGCTGGGGGGGTCGGGATGAGCAGTTCTTC. It specifies CASSWGGRDEQFF.

The chain recombines TRBV9 with TRBJ2-7; 8 bases are a match to TRBD2. The germline V gene has CDR1 SGDLS and CDR2 YYNGEE. CDR3 length: 15 residues. Trimming at V came to 0 bases and at J to 2 bases, leaving 4 bases not matched to a gene. CDR3 loop: CASSVDFGRAYEQYF. CDR3 in DNA: TGTGCCAGCAGCGTAGACTTCGGGAGGGCCTACGAGCAGTACTTC.

With regard to this clone: Mismatch with germline at one junction end may stem from a read error. The J gene is TRBJ2-3, the V gene TRBV7-7; TRBD2 agrees at 13 bases. The CDR3 length is 18 residues. The germline CDR1 and CDR2 sequences are SSHAT and FNYEAQ (reference sequence). CDR3 sequence (DNA): TGTGCTAGCAGCTCAGGACTAGCGGGAGAGGGGGGCACAGATACGCAGTATTTT. Translated: CASSSGLAGEGGTDTQYF.

This chain uses TRBV28 with TRBJ2-5; D gene ambiguous. Trimming shortened V by 2 bases and J by 7 bases, and 14 bases separated the two germline ends. The CDR3 consists of 14 residues. Germline CDR1 is MDHEN and CDR2 is SYDVKM. The CDR3, as DNA: TGTGCCAGCAGTTTACCCGGTGGGCTCGGGACCCAGTACTTC. Translating gives CASSLPGGLGTQYF.

The chain is built from TRBV5-1 and TRBJ2-2; perhaps TRBD1 as D (6 bases). The length of the CDR3 is 16 residues. CDR1 is SGHRS, CDR2 YFSETQ, per germline. Trimming took off 3 bases at V and 4 bases at J, with 16 bases between the two ends. CDR3 in DNA: TGCGCCAGCAGCTCCAACAGGGCACGTAGCACCGGGGAGCTGTTTTTT. This encodes CASSSNRARSTGELFF.

The rearrangement links TRBV2 to TRBJ2-7, with D perhaps TRBD1 (5 bases). Germline CDR1 is SNHLY and CDR2 is FYNNEI. The CDR3 is 15 residues long. Trimming took 7 bases from V and 2 from J, leaving 18 bases between them. CDR3 sequence reads: CASNVSPRATYEQYF. The CDR3 DNA sequence: TGTGCCAGCAATGTCTCTCCCAGGGCAACCTACGAGCAGTACTTC.

The chain is built from TRBV28 and TRBJ1-1, with 12 bases matching TRBD1. Germline CDR1 is MDHEN and CDR2 is SYDVKM. The CDR3 extends over 17 amino acids. V lost 4 bases to trimming and J lost 1 base; unmatched junction nucleotides: 7. The CDR3 nucleotides are TGTGCCAGCAGTTCCGGGACAGGGGGCGTTCGGAACACTGAAGCTTTCTTT. Its translation is CASSSGTGGVRNTEAFF.

V and J are TRBV28 and TRBJ1-1; TRBD1 agrees at 11 bases. V was clipped by 2 bases and J by 6 bases; unmatched bases: 5. The CDR3 loop spans 15 amino acids. The germline V gene has CDR1 MDHEN and CDR2 SYDVKM. CDR3 sequence (DNA): TGTGCCAGCAGTTTAGGGACAGGGGGATCGGCTGAAGCTTTCTTT. This encodes CASSLGTGGSAEAFF.

V usage is TRBV6-4 and J usage is TRBJ2-1, with 8 bases that match TRBD2. The V gene's germline CDR1 is MRHNA and CDR2 SNTAGT. The CDR3 has 15 residues. V gave up 2 bases and J gave up 0 bases; unmatched junction bases: 0. The DNA for the CDR3 is TGTGCCAGCAGTGACACTAGCGGCTCCTACAATGAGCAGTTCTTC. Its translation is CASSDTSGSYNEQFF.

This chain connects TRBV19 to TRBJ2-5; 9 positions agree with TRBD1. Germline trimming cut 5 bases from V and 4 bases from J; bases unmatched to any gene: 5. The CDR3 is 14 residues long. The germline V gene has CDR1 LNHDA and CDR2 SQIVND (reference sequence). The CDR3, as DNA: TGTGCCAGTAGTTCAGGACAGGGGAGAGAGACCCAGTACTTC. Protein product: CASSSGQGRETQYF.

The chain carries TRBV6-1 and TRBJ2-1, with TRBD2 matching 14 bases. Germline V gene sequence: CDR1 MNHNS, CDR2 SASEGT. The CDR3 runs to 18 residues. After removal of 0 bases from V and 8 bases from J, the junction contained 9 bases not matched to a gene. CDR3 residues: CASSEALGTSGRGYEQFF. CDR3 nucleotides: TGTGCCAGCAGTGAAGCTCTCGGGACTAGCGGGAGAGGATATGAGCAGTTCTTC.

For this clone: Sequence at one end of the junction differs from germline and may be a read error. The genes are TRBV7-8 and TRBJ2-2; no clear D. This CDR3 contains 16 residues. Germline CDR1 and CDR2: SGHVS and FQNEAQ. This CDR3 is CASSLVALVNTGELFF. CDR3 coding DNA: TGTGCCAGCAGCTTAGTCGCCTTGGTAAACACGGGGGAGCTGTTTTTT.

This chain uses TRBV6-5 with TRBJ1-1; D is unclear. Germline V lookup: CDR1 MNHEY, CDR2 SVGAGI. This CDR3 is built from 13 residues. Trimming took off 4 bases at V and 5 bases at J, with 11 bases between the two ends. CDR3: CASSFSGETEAFF. The CDR3 coding sequence is TGTGCCAGCAGTTTTTCGGGTGAAACTGAAGCTTTCTTT.

The chain uses TRBV4-2 and TRBJ2-3; TRBD2 aligns across 8 bases. Germline lookup yields CDR1 LGHNA and CDR2 YNFKEQ. J gave up 5 bases and V 1 base, and 5 bases lay outside the gene matches. This CDR3 contains 15 residues. CDR3 in DNA: TGTGCCAGCAGCCAAGCGGGAGGGCCTGTAGATACGCAGTATTTT. Encoded protein: CASSQAGGPVDTQYF.

As concerns this clone: The junction shows a germline mismatch at one end, possibly a read error. J is TRBJ1-5 and V is TRBV4-2; D is ambiguous. Germline lookup yields CDR1 LGHNA and CDR2 YNFKEQ. The CDR3 totals 14 residues. CDR3 DNA: TGTGCCAGCAGCCAAGAATACAGCAATCGGCCCCAGCATTTT. Amino acids: CASSQEYSNRPQHF.